Detailed here is one T cell receptor (beta chain). The antigen this receptor binds is unknown. There are no base qualities to consult, and no much larger clone falls within one base. This sample was taken from a study of T cell responses to AZD1222 COVID-19 vaccine (dated by TCRdb to the early 2020s). For the study in its entirety: AZD1222 recipients whose second dose came at about 4 weeks and those whose second dose came at about 12 weeks were combined into one group, since spike-specific TCR depth and breadth did not differ between the two schedules. A total of approximately 240 trial participants underwent TCR sequencing, of whom 207 had received two doses of AZD1222 and about 26 had received two doses of the MenACWY control vaccine. Enrollment into the trials was organized by age into subgroups of 18-55, 56-69 and 70-plus years, and those subgroups contained roughly 150, 30 and 60 TCR-sequenced participants, respectively.

V and J are truncated by 6 bases and 8 bases respectively, leaving an intervening sequence of 10 bases. The CDR3 contains 11 residues, cysteine and phenylalanine counted. Only the CDR3 DNA is retained, 33 bases long and in frame from the first base. What this sample's time point label stands for: baseline before first vaccination. Vaccinee samples were obtained from the UK trials COV001 and COV002, which included a single-blind randomized controlled phase 2/3 trial of AZD1222 (ChAdOx1 nCoV-19) in healthy adults. For TCRbeta chain sequencing, PBMC samples from trial participants were taken at day 0 and at day 28 after the second dose. The CDR3 regions of human TCRbeta chains were subjected to immunosequencing. On the authors' methods: TCRs in the repertoires were matched against a reference library of SARS-CoV-2-specific TCRs that had been generated with the MIRA antigen-specificity platform. Breadth was defined as the fraction of unique TCRs that were SARS-CoV-2-associated. Depth was defined as the fraction of total T cells that were SARS-CoV-2-associated. Using the MIRA data, each spike-specific TCR was assigned both to the spike region to which the TCR was reactive and to a CD4 or CD8 class. Log10-transformed breadth and depth values were compared by one-way ANOVA with Sidak's multiple comparisons tests. Drawn from immuneACCESS, this table holds only the in-frame rearrangements with V and J called that TCRdb kept. Clones are partly lost; checked studies trace under half to an unresolved V gene and leave the rest unexplained. V, J and clone size are taken as reported in that table, and D and trimming were inferred from the DNA itself. Within this sample are 130,000 to 150,000 clones, with approximately 90% of them counted one time only. Less than 2% of the sample belongs to the ten largest clones.

The research as a whole found: Participants were mostly white British, with more females than males. The authors suggested clonal diversity may have been underestimated. The whole spike protein was spanned by vaccine-associated CD4 TCRs, and dominant responses were seen in regions 160-218 and 743-854. In the small 56-69-year group, the increase in depth fell short of significance, most likely because of low power. Reportedly, close to half of the unique spike-specific TCRs recognized epitopes lying outside the regions that are mutated in the B.1.351 and B.1.1.7 variants. Only a handful of AZD1222 recipients were SARS-CoV-2 seropositive at baseline, limiting conclusions about previously exposed vaccinees. After two AZD1222 doses, spike-specific TCR breadth and depth were significantly higher than at day 0 and than in MenACWY recipients. No day 14 peak-response samples were available, so repertoires were characterized only after the peak T cell response.

Here the sequenced sample was peripheral blood, taken on day 0 of AZD1222 vaccination. The chain joins TRBV12-3 or TRBV12-4 to TRBJ1-1, with the D segment identity uncertain. The source of this sequence is an adult in good health. The CDR3 has the sequence CASSLRGEAFF. The nucleotides read TGTGCCAGCAGCCTTCGAGGGGAAGCTTTCTTT.